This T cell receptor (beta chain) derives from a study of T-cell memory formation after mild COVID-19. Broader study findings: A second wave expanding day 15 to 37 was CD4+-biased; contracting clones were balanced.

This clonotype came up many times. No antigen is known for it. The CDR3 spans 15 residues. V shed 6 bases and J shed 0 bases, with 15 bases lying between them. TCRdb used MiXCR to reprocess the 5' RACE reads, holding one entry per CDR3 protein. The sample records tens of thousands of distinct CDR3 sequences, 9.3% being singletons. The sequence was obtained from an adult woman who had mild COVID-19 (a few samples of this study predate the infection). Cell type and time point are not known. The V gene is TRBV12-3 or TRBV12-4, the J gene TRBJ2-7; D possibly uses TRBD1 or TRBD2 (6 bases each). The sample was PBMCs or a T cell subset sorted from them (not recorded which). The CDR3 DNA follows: TGTGCCAGCAGCGAGGGGGGACTGAGCTCCTACGAGCAGTACTTC. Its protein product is CASSEGGLSSYEQYF.